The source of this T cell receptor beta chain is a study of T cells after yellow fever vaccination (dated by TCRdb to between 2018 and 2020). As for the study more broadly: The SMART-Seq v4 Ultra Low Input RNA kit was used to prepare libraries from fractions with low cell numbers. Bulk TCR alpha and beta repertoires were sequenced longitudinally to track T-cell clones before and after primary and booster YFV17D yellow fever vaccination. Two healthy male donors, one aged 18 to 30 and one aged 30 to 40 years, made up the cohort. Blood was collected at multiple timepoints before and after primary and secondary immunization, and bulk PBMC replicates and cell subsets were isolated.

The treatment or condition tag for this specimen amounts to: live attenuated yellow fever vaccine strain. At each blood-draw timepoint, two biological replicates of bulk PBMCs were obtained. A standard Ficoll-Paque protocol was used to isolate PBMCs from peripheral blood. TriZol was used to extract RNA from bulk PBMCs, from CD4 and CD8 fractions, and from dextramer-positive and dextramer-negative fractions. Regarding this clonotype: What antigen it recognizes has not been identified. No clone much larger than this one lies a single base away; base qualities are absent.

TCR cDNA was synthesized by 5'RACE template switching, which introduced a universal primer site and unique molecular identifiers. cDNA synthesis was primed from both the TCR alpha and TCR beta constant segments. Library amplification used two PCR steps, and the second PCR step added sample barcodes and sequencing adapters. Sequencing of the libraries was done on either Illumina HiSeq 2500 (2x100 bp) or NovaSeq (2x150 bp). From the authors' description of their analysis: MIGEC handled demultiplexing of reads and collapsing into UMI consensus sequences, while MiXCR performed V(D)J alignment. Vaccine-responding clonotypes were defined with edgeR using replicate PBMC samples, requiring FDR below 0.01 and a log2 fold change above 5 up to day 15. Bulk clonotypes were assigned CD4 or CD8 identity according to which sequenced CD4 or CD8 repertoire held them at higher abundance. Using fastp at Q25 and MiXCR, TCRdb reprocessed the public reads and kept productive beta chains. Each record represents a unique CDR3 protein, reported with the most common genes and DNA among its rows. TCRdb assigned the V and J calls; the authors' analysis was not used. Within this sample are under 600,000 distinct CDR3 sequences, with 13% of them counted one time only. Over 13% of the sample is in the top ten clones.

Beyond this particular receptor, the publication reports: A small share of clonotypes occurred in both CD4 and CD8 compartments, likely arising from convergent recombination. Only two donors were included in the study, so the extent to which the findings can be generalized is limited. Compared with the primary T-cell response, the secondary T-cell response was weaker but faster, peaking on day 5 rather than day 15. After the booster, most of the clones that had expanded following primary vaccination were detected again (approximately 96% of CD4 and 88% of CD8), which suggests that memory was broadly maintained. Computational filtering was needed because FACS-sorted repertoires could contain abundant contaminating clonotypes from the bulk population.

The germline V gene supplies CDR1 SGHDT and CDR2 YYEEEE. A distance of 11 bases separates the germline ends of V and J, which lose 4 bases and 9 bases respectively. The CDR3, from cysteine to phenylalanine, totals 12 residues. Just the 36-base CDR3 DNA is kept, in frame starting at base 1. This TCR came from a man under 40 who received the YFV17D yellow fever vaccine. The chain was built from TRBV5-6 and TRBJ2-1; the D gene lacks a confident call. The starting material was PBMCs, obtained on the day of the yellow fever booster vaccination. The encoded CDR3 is CASSPQFSEQFF. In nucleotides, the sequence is TGTGCCAGCAGCCCACAGTTTAGTGAGCAGTTCTTC.